The rows below give T cell receptor beta chains drawn from one sample of a study of control samples from healthy donors and cancer patients. Assay used: immunoSEQ multiplex PCR; TCRdb lists only in-frame clones, some missing. There are 100,000 or so clones in the sample; 86% occur only once, and over 0.95% lies in the top ten. Sample: blood. The receptors come from a woman between 45 and 65 years old in good health. Each CDR3 is given without its conserved first and last residue. The order of the fields is clone size, V gene, CDR3 protein. Clone sizes are given selectively: once, few, many, or a class where the clone is expanded.

>.|TRBV6-1
ASSETRNTEAF
>.|TRBV6-1
ASSEPGLLGTYEQY
>.|TRBV6-5
ASSYSLQGAGNTIY
>.|TRBV14
ASSQDLGGSGTEAF
>.|TRBV7-9
ASSLPRVLGSDTQY
>few|TRBV3-1/TRBV3-2
ASSPPTGGDGYT
>.|TRBV20-1
SASRSGSSGYNEQF
>.|TRBV4-1
ASSREGKANEKLF
>.|TRBV29-1
SVERGGPDGYT
>.|TRBV29-1
SVVGINFSYNEQF
>once|TRBV5-1
ASSWGVGTGGNTEAF
>.|TRBV4-2
ASSPLPESQGYT
>.|TRBV2
ASRDGGGQTDTQY
>.|TRBV3-1/TRBV3-2
ASSQTTGGNSPLH
>.|TRBV27
ASSLRGGGRAGLSKGTDTQY
>.|TRBV7-3
ASSRTSVNTGELF
>.|TRBV3-1/TRBV3-2
ASSQAGGGNYGYT
>.|TRBV6-4
ASSPSDEYNEQF
>few|TRBV3-1/TRBV3-2
ASSPTGASNQPQH